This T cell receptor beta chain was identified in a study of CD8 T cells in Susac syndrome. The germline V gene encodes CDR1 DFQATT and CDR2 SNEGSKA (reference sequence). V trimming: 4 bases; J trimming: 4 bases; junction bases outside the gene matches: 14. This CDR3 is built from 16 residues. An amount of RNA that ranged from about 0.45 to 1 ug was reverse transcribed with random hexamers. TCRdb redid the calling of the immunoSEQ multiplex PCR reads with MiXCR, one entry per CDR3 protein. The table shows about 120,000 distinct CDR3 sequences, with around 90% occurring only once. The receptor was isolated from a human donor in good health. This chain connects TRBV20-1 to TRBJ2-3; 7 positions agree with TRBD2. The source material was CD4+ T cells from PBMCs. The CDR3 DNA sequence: TGCAGTGCTATTGATACGTGGGGGGAGGGCTCAGATACGCAGTATTTT. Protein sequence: CSAIDTWGEGSDTQYF.